This paragraph covers one T cell receptor beta chain sequence. The CDR3 consists of 17 residues. Germline loops: CDR1 LGHNA, CDR2 YNFKEQ. The V and J ends lost 2 bases and 3 bases respectively, with 17 bases between them. This entry comes from a study of blood T cell repertoires in COVID-19. Study information: Samples came from the United States, Italy and Spain, spanning acute and convalescent COVID-19. The cDNA or gDNA used as material had been derived from T cells, B-cell-depleted T cells, or PBMCs.

Original processing notes: By means of reference gene primer amplification, nucleated cell counts were estimated. Only in-frame clones appear in the TCRdb table, and some are missing; sequencing was by immunoSEQ multiplex PCR. V, J and clone size were drawn from that table, and D and trimming were deduced from the DNA. The repertoire holds 650,000 to 800,000 clones, with 80% to 90% as singletons. The clonotype originates from a woman younger than 30 with acute or convalescent COVID-19. The sequenced sample consisted of peripheral blood. The rearrangement links TRBV4-2 to TRBJ1-3, with D possibly TRBD1 on 6 matching bases. Here the CDR3 reads CASSQTLEGGGGNTIYF. The DNA of the CDR3 is TGTGCCAGCAGCCAAACTCTGGAGGGAGGGGGTGGAAACACCATATATTTT.